These 16 T cell receptor beta chains originate from one sample sequenced in a study of T cell repertoires in ileal Crohn's disease. TCRdb's table, derived via immunoSEQ multiplex PCR, lists solely in-frame clones and lacks some. This table holds about 6,900 clones, around 80% found once. Sequences were obtained from ileal tissue. These receptors originate from an adult with Crohn's disease.

The genes are TRBV2 and TRBJ2-7, with D maybe TRBD1 (6 bases). Deletions cut 7 bases from V and 4 bases from J, with 20 bases between. This CDR3 comprises 15 residues. Per germline, CDR1 SNHLY and CDR2 FYNNEI. CDR3 DNA sequence: TGTGCCAGCACCACAAGAAGGGACATTTTATACGAGCAGTACTTC. Its protein is CASTTRRDILYEQYF.

V is TRBV5-4 and J is TRBJ1-2, with TRBD1 identical over 8 bases. The CDR3 consists of 13 residues. Germline lookup yields CDR1 SGHNT and CDR2 YYREEE (reference sequence). With V trimmed by 4 bases and J by 8 bases, 7 bases remained unmatched. The CDR3 loop is CASSTQGARGYTF. DNA for the CDR3: TGTGCCAGCAGCACCCAGGGGGCGCGAGGCTACACCTTC.

This clone came up once. The gene calls are TRBV19 and TRBJ1-4; D is unclear. There are 15 residues in the CDR3. Germline V gene data show CDR1 as LNHDA and CDR2 as SQIVND (reference sequence). Trimming removed 5 bases from V and 5 bases from J, with 15 bases in between. The DNA for the CDR3 is TGTGCCAGTAGTCCTTCTAGGGAGGGAAATGAAAAACTGTTTTTT. This sequence encodes CASSPSREGNEKLFF.

The chain is built from TRBV18 and TRBJ2-1, with 8 bases matching TRBD2. The V gene's germline CDR1 is KGHSH and CDR2 LQKENI. J gave up 1 base and V 1 base, and 0 bases lay outside the gene matches. The CDR3 is 15 amino acids. The CDR3 protein is CASSPQRESYNEQFF. In nucleotides, the CDR3 is TGTGCCAGCTCACCACAGCGGGAGTCCTACAATGAGCAGTTCTTC.

This chain uses TRBV10-2 with TRBJ1-2; TRBD1 aligns across 8 bases. This CDR3 is 12 amino acids long. The J segment lost 3 bases and the V segment lost 9 bases, leaving 3 bases of the junction unmatched. Germline-derived CDR1 and CDR2 are WSHSY and SAAADI. DNA of the CDR3: TGCGCCAGTTCACAGGGGGACTATGGCTACACCTTC. Translating it yields CASSQGDYGYTF.

The rearrangement joins TRBV7-2 to TRBJ2-7; TRBD2 matches 10 bases. The CDR3 is made up of 14 amino acids. V gave up 5 bases and J gave up 7 bases; unmatched junction bases: 8. Germline V gene sequence: CDR1 SGHTA, CDR2 FQGNSA. The CDR3 sequence: CASSRRLAGNEQYF. CDR3 sequence (DNA): TGTGCCAGCAGCCGCAGACTAGCGGGCAATGAGCAGTACTTC.

The chain combines TRBV19 with TRBJ1-5; no clear D gene. CDR1 LNHDA and CDR2 SQIVND come from the germline V gene (reference sequence). This CDR3 contains 15 residues. V gave up 5 bases and J gave up 2 bases, with 13 bases separating them. The CDR3 reads CASSPLRGGNQPQHF. The CDR3 region has the DNA TGTGCCAGTAGTCCCCTGCGCGGGGGCAATCAGCCCCAGCATTTT.

The chain has TRBV5-4 and TRBJ1-2, with 9 nucleotides matching TRBD1. CDR1 SGHNT and CDR2 YYREEE come from the germline V gene (reference sequence). V trimming: 2 bases; J trimming: 11 bases; junction bases outside the gene matches: 4. This CDR3 comprises 12 residues. CDR3: CASSFHRGLYTF. DNA of the CDR3: TGTGCCAGCAGCTTTCACAGGGGGCTTTACACCTTC.

This chain connects TRBV6-1 to TRBJ2-3; the match to TRBD2 covers 8 bases. CDR3 size: 16 residues. Germline CDR1 MNHNS, CDR2 SASEGT. The V gene end was trimmed by 2 bases and the J gene end by 4 bases; junction bases not matched to a gene: 8. CDR3 in amino acids: CASSERGTSPPDTQYF. The CDR3 nucleotides read TGTGCCAGCAGTGAACGAGGGACTAGTCCCCCAGATACGCAGTATTTT.

V gene TRBV5-1 combines with J gene TRBJ2-7; D remains unclear. Trimming stripped 0 bases from V and 5 bases from J, with 3 bases between. Looked up from germline, CDR1 is SGHRS and CDR2 is YFSETQ. The CDR3 is made up of 11 amino acids. The CDR3 coding sequence is TGCGCCAGCAGCTTGGGTAACGAGCAGTACTTC. Its translation is CASSLGNEQYF.

This chain connects TRBV6-4 to TRBJ2-4, with D tentatively TRBD1 (5 bases). Trimming took off 2 bases at V and 6 bases at J, with 11 bases between the two ends. Looked up from germline, CDR1 is MRHNA and CDR2 is SNTAGT. The CDR3 is 14 amino acids. The CDR3 is CASSDGQGGNIQYF. CDR3 nucleotides: TGTGCCAGCAGTGACGGGCAGGGCGGAAACATTCAGTACTTC.

This clone was found once. The genes are TRBV28 and TRBJ2-3; TRBD2 matches 8 bases. CDR1 MDHEN and CDR2 SYDVKM come from the germline V gene. J was trimmed by 5 bases and V by 2 bases; bases with no gene match: 6. The CDR3 runs to 15 residues. The DNA for the CDR3 is TGTGCCAGCAGTTTACCGGGAGGGTCAAGAGATACGCAGTATTTT. Its protein product is CASSLPGGSRDTQYF. The complete variable domain, with remaining parts taken from reference TRBV28 and TRBJ2-3, reads DVKVTQSSRYLVKRTGEKVFLECVQDMDHENMFWYRQDPGLGLRLIYFSYDVKMKEKGDIPEGYSVSREKKERFSLILESASTNQTSMYLCASSLPGGSRDTQYFGPGTRLTVL.

The chain uses TRBV6-4 and TRBJ1-6; D remains ambiguous. Trimming took off 2 bases at V and 8 bases at J, with 10 bases between the two ends. CDR3 length: 14 residues. From germline, CDR1 is MRHNA and CDR2 SNTAGT. Written as DNA, the CDR3 is TGTGCCAGCAGTGACGGGCAGGAACATTCACCCCTCCACTTT. Amino acid sequence: CASSDGQEHSPLHF.

This chain joins TRBV7-2 and TRBJ1-2, with 7 positions matching TRBD1. The CDR3 covers 13 residues. The germline V gene encodes CDR1 SGHTA and CDR2 FQGNSA. The V gene end was trimmed by 7 bases and the J gene end by 4 bases; junction bases not matched to a gene: 6. This chain's CDR3 is CASTEQGFYGYTF. In nucleotides, the CDR3 is TGTGCCAGCACTGAACAGGGGTTCTATGGCTACACCTTC.

This chain joins TRBV2 and TRBJ1-6; the D is unclear. Trimming removed 6 bases from V and 8 bases from J, with 11 bases in between. This CDR3 comprises 13 residues. Per germline, CDR1 SNHLY and CDR2 FYNNEI. This CDR3 reads CASSDRSDSPLHF. The CDR3 DNA is TGTGCCAGCAGCGATAGAAGCGATTCACCCCTCCACTTT.

The gene calls are TRBV28 and TRBJ2-1, with 10 positions matching TRBD2. V was pared by 2 bases and J by 14 bases, with 12 bases of the junction left unmatched. From germline, CDR1 is MDHEN and CDR2 SYDVKM. The CDR3 length is 15 residues. The DNA for the CDR3 is TGTGCCAGCAGTTTAGGGCTAGCGGGAGTCCCTCTGGAGTTCTTC. This codes for CASSLGLAGVPLEFF.